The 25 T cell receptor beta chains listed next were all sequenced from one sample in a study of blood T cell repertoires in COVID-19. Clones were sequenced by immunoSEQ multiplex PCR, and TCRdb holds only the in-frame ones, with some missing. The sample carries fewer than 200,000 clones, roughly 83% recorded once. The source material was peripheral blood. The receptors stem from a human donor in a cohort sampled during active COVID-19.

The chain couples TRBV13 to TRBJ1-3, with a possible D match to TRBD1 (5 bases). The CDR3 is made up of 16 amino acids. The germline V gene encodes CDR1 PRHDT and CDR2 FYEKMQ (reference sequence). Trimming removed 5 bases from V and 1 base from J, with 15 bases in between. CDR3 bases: TGTGCCAGCAGCCCACTCCAGGGATTATCTGGAAACACCATATATTTT. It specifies CASSPLQGLSGNTIYF.

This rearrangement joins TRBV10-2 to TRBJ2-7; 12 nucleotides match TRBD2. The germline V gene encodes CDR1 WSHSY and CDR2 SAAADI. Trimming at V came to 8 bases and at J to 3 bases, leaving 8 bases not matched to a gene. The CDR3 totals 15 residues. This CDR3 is CASGLAGGTGYEQYF. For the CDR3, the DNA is TGCGCCAGCGGTCTAGCGGGGGGGACTGGCTACGAGCAGTACTTC.

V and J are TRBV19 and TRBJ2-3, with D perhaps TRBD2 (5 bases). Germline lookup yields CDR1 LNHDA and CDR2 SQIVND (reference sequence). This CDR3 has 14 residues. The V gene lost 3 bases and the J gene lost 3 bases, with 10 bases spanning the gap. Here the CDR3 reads CASSIIGGTDTQYF. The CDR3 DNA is TGTGCCAGTAGTATTATCGGAGGTACAGATACGCAGTATTTT.

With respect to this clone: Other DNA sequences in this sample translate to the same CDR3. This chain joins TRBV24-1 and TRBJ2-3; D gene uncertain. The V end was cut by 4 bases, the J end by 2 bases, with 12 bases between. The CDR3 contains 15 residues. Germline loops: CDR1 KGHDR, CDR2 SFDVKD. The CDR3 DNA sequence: TGTGCCACCAGTGACACGGGTCTTCACACAGATACGCAGTATTTT. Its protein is CATSDTGLHTDTQYF.

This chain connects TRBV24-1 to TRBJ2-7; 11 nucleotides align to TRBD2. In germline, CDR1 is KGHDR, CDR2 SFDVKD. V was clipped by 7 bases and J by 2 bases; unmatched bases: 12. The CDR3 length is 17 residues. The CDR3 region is CATSAQSDSGRAYEQYF. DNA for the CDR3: TGTGCCACCAGCGCGCAATCTGATAGCGGGAGGGCCTACGAGCAGTACTTC.

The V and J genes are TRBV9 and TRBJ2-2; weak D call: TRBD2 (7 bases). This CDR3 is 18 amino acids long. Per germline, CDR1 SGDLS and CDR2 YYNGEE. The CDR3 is CPPSVGGAGGGNTGELFF. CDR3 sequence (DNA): TGTCCCCCCAGCGTCGGCGGGGCGGGCGGGGGCAACACCGGGGAGCTGTTTTTT.

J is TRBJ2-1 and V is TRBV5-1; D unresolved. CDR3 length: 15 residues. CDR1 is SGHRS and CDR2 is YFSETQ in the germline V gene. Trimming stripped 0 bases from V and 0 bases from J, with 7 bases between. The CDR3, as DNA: TGCGCCAGCAGCTTGGGCGCCTTCTCCTACAATGAGCAGTTCTTC. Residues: CASSLGAFSYNEQFF.

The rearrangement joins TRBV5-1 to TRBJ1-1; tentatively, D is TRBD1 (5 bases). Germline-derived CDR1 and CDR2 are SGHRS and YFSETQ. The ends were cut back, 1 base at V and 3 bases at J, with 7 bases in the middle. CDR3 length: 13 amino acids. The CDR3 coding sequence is TGCGCCAGCAGCTTGAGCAGGGACACTGAAGCTTTCTTT. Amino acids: CASSLSRDTEAFF.

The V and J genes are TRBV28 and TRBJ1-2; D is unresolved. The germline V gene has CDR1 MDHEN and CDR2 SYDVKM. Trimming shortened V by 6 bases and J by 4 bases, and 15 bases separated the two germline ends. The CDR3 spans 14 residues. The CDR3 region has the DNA TGTGCCAGCAGGCCGCCTTGGGAGGGCTATGGCTACACCTTC. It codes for CASRPPWEGYGYTF.

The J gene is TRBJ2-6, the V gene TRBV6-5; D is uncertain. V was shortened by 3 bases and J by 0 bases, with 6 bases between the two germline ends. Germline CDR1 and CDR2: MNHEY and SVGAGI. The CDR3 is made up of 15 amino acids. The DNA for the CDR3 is TGTGCCAGCAGTTATACCGGCTCTGGGGCCAACGTCCTGACTTTC. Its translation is CASSYTGSGANVLTF.

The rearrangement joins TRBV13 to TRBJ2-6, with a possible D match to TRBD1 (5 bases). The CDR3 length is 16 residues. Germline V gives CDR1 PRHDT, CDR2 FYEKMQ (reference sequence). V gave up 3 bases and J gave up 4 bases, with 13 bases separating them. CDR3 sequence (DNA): TGTGCCAGCAGCTTGGTCAGGGTAGGAGGGGCCAACGTCCTGACTTTC. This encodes CASSLVRVGGANVLTF.

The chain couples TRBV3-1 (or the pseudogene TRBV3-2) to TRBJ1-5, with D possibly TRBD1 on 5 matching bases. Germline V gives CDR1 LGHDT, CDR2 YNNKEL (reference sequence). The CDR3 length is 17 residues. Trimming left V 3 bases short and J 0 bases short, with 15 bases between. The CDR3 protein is CASSQGTAGYSNQPQHF. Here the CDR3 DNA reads TGTGCCAGCAGCCAGGGGACGGCGGGGTATAGCAATCAGCCCCAGCATTTT.

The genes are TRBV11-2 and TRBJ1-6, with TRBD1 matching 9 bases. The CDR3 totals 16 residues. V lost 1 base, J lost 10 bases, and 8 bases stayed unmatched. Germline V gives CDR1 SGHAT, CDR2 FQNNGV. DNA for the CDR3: TGTGCCAGCAGCTTAGCCGGAACAGGGGGCGCATCACCCCTCCACTTT. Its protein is CASSLAGTGGASPLHF.

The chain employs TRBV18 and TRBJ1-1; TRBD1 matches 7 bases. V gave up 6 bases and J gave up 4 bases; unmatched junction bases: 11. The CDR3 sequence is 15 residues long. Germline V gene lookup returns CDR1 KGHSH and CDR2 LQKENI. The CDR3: CASSVDRKSLTEAFF. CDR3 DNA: TGTGCCAGCTCGGTGGACAGGAAGTCTCTCACTGAAGCTTTCTTT.

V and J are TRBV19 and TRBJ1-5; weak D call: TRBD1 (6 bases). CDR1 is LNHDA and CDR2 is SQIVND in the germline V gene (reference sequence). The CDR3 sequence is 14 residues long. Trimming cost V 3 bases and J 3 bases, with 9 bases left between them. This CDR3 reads CASSIRDTNQPQHF. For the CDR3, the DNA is TGTGCCAGTAGTATTAGGGACACCAATCAGCCCCAGCATTTT.

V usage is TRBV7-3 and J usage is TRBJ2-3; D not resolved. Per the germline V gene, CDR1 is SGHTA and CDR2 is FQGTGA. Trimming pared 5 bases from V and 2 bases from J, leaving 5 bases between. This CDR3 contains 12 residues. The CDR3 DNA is TGTGCCAGCAGCCCATCCACAGATACGCAGTATTTT. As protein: CASSPSTDTQYF. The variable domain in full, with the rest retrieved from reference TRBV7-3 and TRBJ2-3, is GAGVSQTPSNKVTEKGKYVELRCDPISGHTALYWYRQSLGQGPEFLIYFQGTGAADDSGLPNDRFFAVRPEGSVSTLKIQRTERGDSAVYLCASSPSTDTQYFGPGTRLTVL.

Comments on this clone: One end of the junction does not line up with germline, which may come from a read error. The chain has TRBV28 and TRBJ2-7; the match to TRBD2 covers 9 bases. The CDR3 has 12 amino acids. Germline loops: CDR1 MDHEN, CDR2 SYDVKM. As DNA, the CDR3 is TGTGCCAGCAGTTTATTGTCCGGGACTAGCAAGTTC. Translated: CASSLLSGTSKF.

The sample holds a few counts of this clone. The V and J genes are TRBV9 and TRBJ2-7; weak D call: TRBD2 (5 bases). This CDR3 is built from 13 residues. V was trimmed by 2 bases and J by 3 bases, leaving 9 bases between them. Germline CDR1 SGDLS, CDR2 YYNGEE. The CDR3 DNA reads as TGTGCCAGCAGCGTCGGACTGGGCTACGAGCAGTACTTC. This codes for CASSVGLGYEQYF.

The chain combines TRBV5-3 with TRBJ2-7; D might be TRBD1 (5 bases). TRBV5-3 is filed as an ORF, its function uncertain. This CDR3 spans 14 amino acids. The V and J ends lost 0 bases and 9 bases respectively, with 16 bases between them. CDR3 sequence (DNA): TGTGCCAGAAGCTTGGAGAGACAAGGGGTCGGGCAGTACTTC. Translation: CARSLERQGVGQYF.

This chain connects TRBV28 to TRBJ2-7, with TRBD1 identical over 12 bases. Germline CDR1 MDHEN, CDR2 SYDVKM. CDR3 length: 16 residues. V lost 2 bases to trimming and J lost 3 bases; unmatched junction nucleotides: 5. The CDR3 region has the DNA TGTGCCAGCAGTTTAGTCGGGACAGGGGGCGGCTACGAGCAGTACTTC. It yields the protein CASSLVGTGGGYEQYF.

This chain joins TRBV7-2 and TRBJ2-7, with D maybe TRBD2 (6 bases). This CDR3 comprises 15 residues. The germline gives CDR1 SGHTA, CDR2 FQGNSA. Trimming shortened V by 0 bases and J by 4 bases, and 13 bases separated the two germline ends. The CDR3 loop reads CASSLAPGLSYEQYF. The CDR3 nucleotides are TGTGCCAGCAGCTTAGCCCCGGGACTCAGTTACGAGCAGTACTTC.

CDR3 residues: CASSILLAGVETQYF. In nucleotides, the CDR3 is TGTGCCAGCAGTATATTACTAGCGGGGGTTGAGACCCAGTACTTC. This sequence joins TRBV27 and TRBJ2-5, with 11 bases matching TRBD2. V was clipped by 5 bases and J by 5 bases; unmatched bases: 7. Germline V gene lookup returns CDR1 MNHEY and CDR2 SMNVEV (reference sequence). The CDR3 loop spans 15 amino acids.

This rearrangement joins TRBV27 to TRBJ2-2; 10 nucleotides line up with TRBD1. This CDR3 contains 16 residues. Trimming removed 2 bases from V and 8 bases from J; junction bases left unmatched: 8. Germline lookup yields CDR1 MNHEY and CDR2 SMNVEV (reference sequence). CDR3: CASSLRPRDRGGELFF. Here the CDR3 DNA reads TGTGCCAGCAGTTTACGGCCCCGGGACAGGGGTGGGGAGCTGTTTTTT.

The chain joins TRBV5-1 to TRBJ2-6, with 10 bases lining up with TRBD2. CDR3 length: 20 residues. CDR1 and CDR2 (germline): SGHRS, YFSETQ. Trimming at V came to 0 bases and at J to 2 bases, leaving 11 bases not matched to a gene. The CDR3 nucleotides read TGCGCCAGCAGCTTGGTATTAGCGGGGGGCGACCCCCCTGGGGCCAACGTCCTGACTTTC. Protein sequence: CASSLVLAGGDPPGANVLTF. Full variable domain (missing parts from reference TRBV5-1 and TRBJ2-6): KAGVTQTPRYLIKTRGQQVTLSCSPISGHRSVSWYQQTPGQGLQFLFEYFSETQRNKGNFPGRFSGRQFSNSRSEMNVSTLELGDSALYLCASSLVLAGGDPPGANVLTFGAGSRLTVL.

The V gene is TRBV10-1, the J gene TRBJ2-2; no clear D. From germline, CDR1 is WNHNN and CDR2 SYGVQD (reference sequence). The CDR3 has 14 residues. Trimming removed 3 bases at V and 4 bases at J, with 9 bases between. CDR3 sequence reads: CASSELTFTGELFF. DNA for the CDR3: TGCGCCAGCAGTGAACTCACTTTCACCGGGGAGCTGTTTTTT.